The present T cell receptor beta chain was sequenced within a study of cytomegalovirus exposure and HLA in healthy donors. As for the study in general: The 95 to 150 validation repertoires and the 666 first-cohort repertoires shared a platform, a later analysis reported. Study observations and caveats: Most TCR sequences proved rare, with some public TCRs found in many donors. The classifier, whose performance was assessed in both the original and validation cohorts, reportedly diagnosed cytomegalovirus status with high specificity and sensitivity.

The donors were members of the validation cohort, which comprised 90 to 150 subjects and was separate from the first cohort of 670 or so subjects. Assay used: immunoSEQ multiplex PCR; TCRdb lists only in-frame clones, some missing. The sample records over 150,000 clones, about 86% being singletons. Germline CDR1 and CDR2: SGHNT and YYREEE (reference sequence). Losses at the gene ends were 0 bases for V and 4 bases for J; bases not matched to a gene: 3. CDR3 length: 16 amino acids. Points on this clone: What it binds is not known.

Source material: PBMCs. The sequence was obtained from a woman younger than 30 in good health and CMV-seropositive. The V gene is TRBV5-4, the J gene TRBJ2-3; 12 bases are a match to TRBD2. The CDR3 region has the DNA TGTGCCAGCAGCTTGGGTTCTAGCGGGGGGGCAGATACGCAGTATTTT. It translates to CASSLGSSGGADTQYF.